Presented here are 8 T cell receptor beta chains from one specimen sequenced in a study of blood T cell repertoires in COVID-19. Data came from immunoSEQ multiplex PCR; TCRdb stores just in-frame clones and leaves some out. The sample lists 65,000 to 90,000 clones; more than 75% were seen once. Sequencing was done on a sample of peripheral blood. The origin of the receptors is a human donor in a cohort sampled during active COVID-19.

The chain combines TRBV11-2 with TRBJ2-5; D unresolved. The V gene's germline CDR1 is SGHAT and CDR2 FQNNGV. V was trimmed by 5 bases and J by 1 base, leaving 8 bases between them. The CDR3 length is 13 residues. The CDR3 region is CASSLSFQETQYF. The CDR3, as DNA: TGTGCCAGCAGCCTCTCCTTCCAAGAGACCCAGTACTTC.

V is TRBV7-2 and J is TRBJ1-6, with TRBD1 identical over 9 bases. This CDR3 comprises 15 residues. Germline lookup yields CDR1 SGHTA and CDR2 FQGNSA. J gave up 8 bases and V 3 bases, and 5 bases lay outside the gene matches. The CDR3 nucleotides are TGTGCCAGCAGCTTCGGGACAGGGATTTATTCACCCCTCCACTTT. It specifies CASSFGTGIYSPLHF.

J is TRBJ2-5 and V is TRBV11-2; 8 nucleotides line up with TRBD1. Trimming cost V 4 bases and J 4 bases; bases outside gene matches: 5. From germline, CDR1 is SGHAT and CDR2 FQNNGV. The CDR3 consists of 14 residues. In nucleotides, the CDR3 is TGTGCCAGCAGCTCAAGACAGGGGTTAGAGACCCAGTACTTC. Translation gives CASSSRQGLETQYF.

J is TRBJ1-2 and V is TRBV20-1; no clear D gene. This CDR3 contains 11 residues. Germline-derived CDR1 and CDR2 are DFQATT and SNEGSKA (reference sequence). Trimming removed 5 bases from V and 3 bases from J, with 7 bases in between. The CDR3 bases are TGCAGTGCTCCTTCAGACTATGGCTACACCTTC. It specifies CSAPSDYGYTF.

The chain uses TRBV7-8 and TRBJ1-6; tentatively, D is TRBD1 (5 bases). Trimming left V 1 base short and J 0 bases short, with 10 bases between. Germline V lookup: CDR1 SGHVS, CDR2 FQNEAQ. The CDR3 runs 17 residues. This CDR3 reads CASSLVGRDSYNSPLHF. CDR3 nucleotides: TGTGCCAGCAGCTTAGTCGGCAGGGACTCCTATAATTCACCCCTCCACTTT.

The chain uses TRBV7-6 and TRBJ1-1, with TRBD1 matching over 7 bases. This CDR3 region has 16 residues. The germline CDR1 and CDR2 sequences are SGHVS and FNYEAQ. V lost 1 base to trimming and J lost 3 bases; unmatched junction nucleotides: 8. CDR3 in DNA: TGTGCCAGCAGCTTAGGTGGAGGGGGCGATGACACTGAAGCTTTCTTT. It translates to CASSLGGGGDDTEAFF.

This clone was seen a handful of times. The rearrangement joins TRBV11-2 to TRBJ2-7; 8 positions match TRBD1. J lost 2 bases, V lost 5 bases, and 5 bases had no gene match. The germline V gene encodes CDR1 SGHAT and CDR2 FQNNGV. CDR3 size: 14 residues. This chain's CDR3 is CASSLDRGTYEQYF. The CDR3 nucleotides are TGTGCCAGCAGCCTCGACAGGGGAACCTACGAGCAGTACTTC.

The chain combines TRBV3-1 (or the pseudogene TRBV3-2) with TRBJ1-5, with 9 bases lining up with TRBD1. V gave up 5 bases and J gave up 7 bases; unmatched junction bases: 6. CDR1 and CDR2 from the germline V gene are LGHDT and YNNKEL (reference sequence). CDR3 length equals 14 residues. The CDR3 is CASSSGTGQQPQHF. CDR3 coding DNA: TGTGCCAGCAGCTCCGGGACAGGGCAGCAGCCCCAGCATTTT.